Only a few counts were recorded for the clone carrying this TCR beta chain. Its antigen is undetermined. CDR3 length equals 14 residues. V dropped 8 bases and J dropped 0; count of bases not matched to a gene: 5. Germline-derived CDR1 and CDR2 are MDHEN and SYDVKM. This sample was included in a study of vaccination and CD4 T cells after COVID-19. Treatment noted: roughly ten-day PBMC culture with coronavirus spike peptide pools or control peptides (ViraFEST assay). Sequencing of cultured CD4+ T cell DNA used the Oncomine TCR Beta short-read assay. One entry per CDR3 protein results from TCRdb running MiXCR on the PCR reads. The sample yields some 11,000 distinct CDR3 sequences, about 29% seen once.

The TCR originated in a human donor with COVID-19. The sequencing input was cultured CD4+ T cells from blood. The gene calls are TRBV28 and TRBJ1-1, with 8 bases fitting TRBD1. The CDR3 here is CASGQGALNTEAFF. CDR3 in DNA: TGTGCCAGCGGCCAGGGGGCGTTGAACACTGAAGCTTTCTTT.